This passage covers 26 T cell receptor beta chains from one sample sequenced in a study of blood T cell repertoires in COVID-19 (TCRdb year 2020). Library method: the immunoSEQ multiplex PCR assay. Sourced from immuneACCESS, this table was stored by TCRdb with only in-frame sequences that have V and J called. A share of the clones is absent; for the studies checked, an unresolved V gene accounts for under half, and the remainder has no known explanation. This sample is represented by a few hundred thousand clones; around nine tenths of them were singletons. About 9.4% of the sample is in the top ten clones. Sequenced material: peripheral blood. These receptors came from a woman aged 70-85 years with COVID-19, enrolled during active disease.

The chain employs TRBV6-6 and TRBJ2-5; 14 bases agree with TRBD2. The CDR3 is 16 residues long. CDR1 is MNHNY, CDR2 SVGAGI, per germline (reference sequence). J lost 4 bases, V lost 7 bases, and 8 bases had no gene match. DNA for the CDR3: TGTGCCAGCACCACACGTGGGACTAGCGGGAGAGAGACCCAGTACTTC. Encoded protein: CASTTRGTSGRETQYF.

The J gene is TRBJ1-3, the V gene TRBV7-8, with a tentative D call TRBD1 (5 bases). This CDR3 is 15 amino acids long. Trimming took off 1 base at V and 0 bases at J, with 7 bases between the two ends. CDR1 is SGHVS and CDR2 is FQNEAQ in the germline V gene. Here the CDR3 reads CASSLGDSSGNTIYF. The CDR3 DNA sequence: TGTGCCAGCAGCTTAGGAGACAGCTCTGGAAACACCATATATTTT. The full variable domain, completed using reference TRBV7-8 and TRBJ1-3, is GAGVSQSPRYKVAKRGQDVALRCDPISGHVSLFWYQQALGQGPEFLTYFQNEAQLDKSGLPSDRFFAERPEGSVSTLKIQRTQQEDSAVYLCASSLGDSSGNTIYFGEGSWLTVV.

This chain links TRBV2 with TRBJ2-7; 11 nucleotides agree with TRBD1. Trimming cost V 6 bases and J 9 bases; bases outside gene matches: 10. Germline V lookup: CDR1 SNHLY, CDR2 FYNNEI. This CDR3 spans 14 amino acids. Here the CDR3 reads CASRRTGGEYGQYF. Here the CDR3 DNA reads TGTGCCAGCAGGAGGACAGGGGGCGAGTATGGGCAGTACTTC.

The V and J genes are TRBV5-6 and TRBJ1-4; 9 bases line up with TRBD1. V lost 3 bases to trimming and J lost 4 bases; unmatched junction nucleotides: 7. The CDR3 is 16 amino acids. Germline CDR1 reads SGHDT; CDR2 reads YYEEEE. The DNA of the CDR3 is TGTGCCAGCAGCTGGACAGGGGACAGCCTTAATGAAAAACTGTTTTTT. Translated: CASSWTGDSLNEKLFF.

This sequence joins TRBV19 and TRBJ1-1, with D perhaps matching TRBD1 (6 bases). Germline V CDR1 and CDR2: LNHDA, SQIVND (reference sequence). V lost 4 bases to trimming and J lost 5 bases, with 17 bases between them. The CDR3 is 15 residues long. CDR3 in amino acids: CASSSVPGGRTEAFF. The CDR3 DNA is TGTGCCAGTAGTAGCGTACCGGGGGGCCGAACTGAAGCTTTCTTT.

CDR3 sequence (DNA): TGTGCCAGCAGCTCTTCGACTAGCGGGAGTAAGGTATACGAGCAGTACTTC. This gives the protein CASSSSTSGSKVYEQYF. The chain has TRBV5-4 and TRBJ2-7, with 12 nucleotides matching TRBD2. In germline, CDR1 is SGHNT, CDR2 YYREEE (reference sequence). This CDR3 spans 17 amino acids. The trim removed 3 bases at V and 4 bases at J, leaving 11 bases unmatched.

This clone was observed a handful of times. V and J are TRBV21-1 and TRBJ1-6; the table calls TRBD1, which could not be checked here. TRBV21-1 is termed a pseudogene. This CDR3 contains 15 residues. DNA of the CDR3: TGTGCCAGCAGCAAAGGTGGCAGGCATGGATTGCCCCTCCACTTT. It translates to CASSKGGRHGLPLHF.

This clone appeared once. The DNA of the CDR3 is TGCGCCAGCAGTCGAATCCGAACAGGGGGCTTTTCTAATGAAAAACTGTTTTTT. Protein: CASSRIRTGGFSNEKLFF. This chain connects TRBV23-1 to TRBJ1-4; 9 bases map to TRBD1. Being an ORF, TRBV23-1 has a function that is uncertain. The CDR3 has 18 amino acids. With V trimmed by 4 bases and J by 3 bases, 12 bases remained unmatched.

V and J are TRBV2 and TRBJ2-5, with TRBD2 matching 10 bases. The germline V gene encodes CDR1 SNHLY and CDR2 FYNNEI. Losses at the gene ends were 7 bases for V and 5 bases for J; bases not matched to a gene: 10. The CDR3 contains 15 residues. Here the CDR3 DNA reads TGTGCCAGCACTAAGTTAGCTAGCGGGAGTGAGACCCAGTACTTC. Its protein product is CASTKLASGSETQYF.

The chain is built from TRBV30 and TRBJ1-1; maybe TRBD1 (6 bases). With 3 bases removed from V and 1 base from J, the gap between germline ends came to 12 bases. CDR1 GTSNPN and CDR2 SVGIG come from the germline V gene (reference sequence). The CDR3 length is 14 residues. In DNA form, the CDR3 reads TGTGCCTGGAGCAGGGGCAGGGCGAACACTGAAGCTTTCTTT. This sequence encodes CAWSRGRANTEAFF.

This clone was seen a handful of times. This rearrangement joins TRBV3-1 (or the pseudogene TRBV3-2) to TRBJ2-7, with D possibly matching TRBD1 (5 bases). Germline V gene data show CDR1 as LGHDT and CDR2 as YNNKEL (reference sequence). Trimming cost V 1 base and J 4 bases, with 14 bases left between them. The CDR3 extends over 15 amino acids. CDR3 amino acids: CASSQGQTKGYEQYF. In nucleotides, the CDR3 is TGTGCCAGCAGCCAAGGACAGACCAAAGGGTACGAGCAGTACTTC.

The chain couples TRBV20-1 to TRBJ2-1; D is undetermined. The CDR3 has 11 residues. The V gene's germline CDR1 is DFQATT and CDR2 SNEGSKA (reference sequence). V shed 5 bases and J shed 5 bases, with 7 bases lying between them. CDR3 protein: CSAGHNNEQFF. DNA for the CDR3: TGCAGTGCTGGCCATAACAATGAGCAGTTCTTC.

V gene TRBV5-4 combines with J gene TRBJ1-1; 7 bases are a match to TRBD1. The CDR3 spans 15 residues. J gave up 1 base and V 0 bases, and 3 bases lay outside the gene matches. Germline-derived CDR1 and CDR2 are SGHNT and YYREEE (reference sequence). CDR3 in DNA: TGTGCCAGCAGCTTGGCCAGACAGGGGAACACTGAAGCTTTCTTT. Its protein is CASSLARQGNTEAFF.

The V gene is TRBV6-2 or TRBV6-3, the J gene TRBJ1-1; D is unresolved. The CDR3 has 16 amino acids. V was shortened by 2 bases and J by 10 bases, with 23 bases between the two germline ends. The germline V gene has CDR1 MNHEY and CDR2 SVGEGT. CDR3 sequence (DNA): TGTGCCAGCAGTTACGGGCTCCCTCCGGCAGGCATCGGAGCTTTCTTT. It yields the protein CASSYGLPPAGIGAFF.

The CDR3 nucleotides are TGTGCCAGTACAACCCCAGGGGGCATCAAAAATGAGCAGTTCTTC. As protein: CASTTPGGIKNEQFF. The V and J genes are TRBV19 and TRBJ2-1, with 8 positions matching TRBD1. This CDR3 is 15 amino acids long. After removal of 7 bases from V and 7 bases from J, the junction contained 12 bases not matched to a gene. The V gene's germline CDR1 is LNHDA and CDR2 SQIVND (reference sequence). Variable domain in full (rest from reference TRBV19 and TRBJ2-1): DGGITQSPKYLFRKEGQNVTLSCEQNLNHDAMYWYRQDPGQGLRLIYYSQIVNDFQKGDIAEGYSVSREKKESFPLTVTSAQKNPTAFYLCASTTPGGIKNEQFFGPGTRLTVL.

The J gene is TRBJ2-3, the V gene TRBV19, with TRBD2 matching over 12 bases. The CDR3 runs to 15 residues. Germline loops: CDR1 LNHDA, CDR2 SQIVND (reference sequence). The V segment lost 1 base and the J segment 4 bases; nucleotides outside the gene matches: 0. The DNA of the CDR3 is TGTGCCAGTAGTATAGGACTAGCGGGAGCAGATACGCAGTATTTT. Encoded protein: CASSIGLAGADTQYF.

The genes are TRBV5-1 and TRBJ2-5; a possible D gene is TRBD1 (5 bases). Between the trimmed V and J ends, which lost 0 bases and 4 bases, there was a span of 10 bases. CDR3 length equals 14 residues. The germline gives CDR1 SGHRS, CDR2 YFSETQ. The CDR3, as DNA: TGCGCCAGCAGCTTGGCATCGCAGGGAGAGACCCAGTACTTC. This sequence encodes CASSLASQGETQYF.

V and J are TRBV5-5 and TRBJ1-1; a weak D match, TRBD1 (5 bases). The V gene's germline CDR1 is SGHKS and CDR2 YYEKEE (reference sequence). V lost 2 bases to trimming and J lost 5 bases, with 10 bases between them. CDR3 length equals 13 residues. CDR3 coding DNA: TGTGCCAGCAGCTTTCCAGGGCGGACTGAAGCTTTCTTT. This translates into CASSFPGRTEAFF. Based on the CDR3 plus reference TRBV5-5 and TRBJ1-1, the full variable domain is DAGVTQSPTHLIKTRGQQVTLRCSPISGHKSVSWYQQVLGQGPQFIFQYYEKEERGRGNFPDRFSARQFPNYSSELNVNALLLGDSALYLCASSFPGRTEAFFGQGTRLTVV.

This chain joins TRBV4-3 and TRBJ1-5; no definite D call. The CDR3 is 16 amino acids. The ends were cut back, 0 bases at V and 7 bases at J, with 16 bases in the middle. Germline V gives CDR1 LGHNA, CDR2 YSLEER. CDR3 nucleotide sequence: TGCGCCAGCAGCCAAGATTACAGAGGGATTGGGCAGCCCCAGCATTTT. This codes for CASSQDYRGIGQPQHF.

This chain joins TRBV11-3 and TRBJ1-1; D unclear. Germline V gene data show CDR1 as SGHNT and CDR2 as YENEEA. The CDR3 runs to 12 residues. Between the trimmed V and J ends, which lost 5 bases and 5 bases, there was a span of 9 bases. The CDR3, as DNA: TGTGCCAGCAGCCGAGAGGTTACTGAAGCTTTCTTT. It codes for CASSREVTEAFF. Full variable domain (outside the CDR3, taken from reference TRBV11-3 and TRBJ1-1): EAGVVQSPRYKIIEKKQPVAFWCNPISGHNTLYWYLQNLGQGPELLIRYENEEAVDDSQLPKDRFSAERLKGVDSTLKIQPAELGDSAVYLCASSREVTEAFFGQGTRLTVV.

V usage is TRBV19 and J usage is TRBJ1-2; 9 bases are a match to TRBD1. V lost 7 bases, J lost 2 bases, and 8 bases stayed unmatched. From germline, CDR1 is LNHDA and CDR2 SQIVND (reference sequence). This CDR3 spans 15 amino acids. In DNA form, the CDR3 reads TGTGCCAGTACCCTTGGACAGGGGTGGAACTATGGCTACACCTTC. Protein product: CASTLGQGWNYGYTF. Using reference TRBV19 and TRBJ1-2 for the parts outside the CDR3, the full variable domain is DGGITQSPKYLFRKEGQNVTLSCEQNLNHDAMYWYRQDPGQGLRLIYYSQIVNDFQKGDIAEGYSVSREKKESFPLTVTSAQKNPTAFYLCASTLGQGWNYGYTFGSGTRLTVV.

The CDR3 spells CASSLAGDSGPQHF. The DNA for the CDR3 is TGCGCCAGCAGCTTGGCGGGGGACAGTGGGCCCCAGCATTTT. The V gene is TRBV5-1, the J gene TRBJ1-5; 7 bases fit TRBD1. In germline, CDR1 is SGHRS, CDR2 YFSETQ. The CDR3 is made up of 14 amino acids. J lost 9 bases, V lost 0 bases, and 6 bases had no gene match. Full variable domain (missing parts from reference TRBV5-1 and TRBJ1-5): KAGVTQTPRYLIKTRGQQVTLSCSPISGHRSVSWYQQTPGQGLQFLFEYFSETQRNKGNFPGRFSGRQFSNSRSEMNVSTLELGDSALYLCASSLAGDSGPQHFGDGTRLSIL.

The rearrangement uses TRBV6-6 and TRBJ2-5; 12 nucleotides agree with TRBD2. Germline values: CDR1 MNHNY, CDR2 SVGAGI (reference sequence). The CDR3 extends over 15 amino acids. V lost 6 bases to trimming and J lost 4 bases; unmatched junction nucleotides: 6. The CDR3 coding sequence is TGTGCCAGCAGCGTACTAGCGGGAGGACGAGAGACCCAGTACTTC. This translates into CASSVLAGGRETQYF.

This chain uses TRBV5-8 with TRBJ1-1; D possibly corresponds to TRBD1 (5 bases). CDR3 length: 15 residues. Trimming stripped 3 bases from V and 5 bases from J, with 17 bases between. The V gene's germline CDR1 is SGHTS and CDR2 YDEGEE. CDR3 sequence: CASSWGSLAGTEAFF. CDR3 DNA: TGTGCCAGCAGCTGGGGGAGTTTAGCGGGGACTGAAGCTTTCTTT.

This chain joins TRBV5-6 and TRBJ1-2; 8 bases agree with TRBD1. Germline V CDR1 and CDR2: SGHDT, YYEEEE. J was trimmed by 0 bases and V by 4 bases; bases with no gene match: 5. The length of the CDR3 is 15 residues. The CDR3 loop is CASSLTGGSNYGYTF. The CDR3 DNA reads TGTGCCAGCAGCCTAACAGGGGGTTCTAACTATGGCTACACCTTC.

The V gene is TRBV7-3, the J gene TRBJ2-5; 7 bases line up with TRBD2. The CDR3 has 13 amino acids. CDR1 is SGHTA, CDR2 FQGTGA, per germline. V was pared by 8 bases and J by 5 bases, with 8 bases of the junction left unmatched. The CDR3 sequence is CASRGAGEETQYF. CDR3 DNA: TGTGCCAGCCGAGGGGCGGGAGAGGAGACCCAGTACTTC.